Listed here are 22 T cell receptor beta chains from one sample, sequenced in a study of naive and memory T cell subsets. Whole-blood samples were more than 2 ml of peripheral blood from healthy adult volunteers. Alpha and beta constant region primers primed reverse transcription for blood and skin samples. TCRdb independently ran MiXCR on the 5' RACE reads; one entry per CDR3 protein. The sample holds about 21,000 distinct CDR3 sequences, about 4% seen once. The origin of the receptors is a male donor in good health.

By frequency in the sample, this clonotype is medium-sized. V gene TRBV20-1 combines with J gene TRBJ2-7, with 7 nucleotides matching TRBD1. The CDR3 totals 12 residues. Per the germline V gene, CDR1 is DFQATT and CDR2 is SNEGSKA (reference sequence). V gave up 5 bases and J gave up 5 bases; unmatched junction bases: 6. Here the CDR3 reads CSALDRVNEQYF. In DNA form, the CDR3 reads TGCAGTGCTTTAGACAGGGTGAACGAGCAGTACTTC.

This clonotype was observed many times. V gene TRBV6-5 combines with J gene TRBJ2-2; D possibly corresponds to TRBD2 (5 bases). Trimming removed 2 bases at V and 5 bases at J, with 9 bases between. Per the germline V gene, CDR1 is MNHEY and CDR2 is SVGAGI. The CDR3 covers 14 residues. CDR3 in DNA: TGTGCCAGCAGTTACGGGGAGTTGACCGGGGAGCTGTTTTTT. As protein: CASSYGELTGELFF.

This clonotype was picked up many times. The chain joins TRBV28 to TRBJ2-7; TRBD1 agrees at 9 bases. Germline V CDR1 and CDR2: MDHEN, SYDVKM. V lost 7 bases, J lost 6 bases, and 10 bases stayed unmatched. This CDR3 contains 14 residues. The CDR3 protein is CASTLGTGWSEQYF. CDR3 sequence (DNA): TGTGCCAGCACCCTCGGGACAGGGTGGAGCGAGCAGTACTTC.

This clonotype has ten or more counts. This sequence joins TRBV2 and TRBJ2-1, with 9 bases identical to TRBD2. Germline assignment: CDR1 SNHLY and CDR2 FYNNEI. CDR3 length equals 16 residues. V lost 0 bases, J lost 5 bases, and 5 bases stayed unmatched. CDR3 protein: CASSEALSGGDNEQFF. The CDR3 bases are TGTGCCAGCAGTGAAGCGCTTAGCGGGGGCGACAATGAGCAGTTCTTC.

At least ten counts were recorded for this clonotype. The V and J genes are TRBV5-4 and TRBJ2-2; D is tentatively TRBD1 or TRBD2 (6 bases each). V lost 1 base and J lost 6, with 13 bases in between. The CDR3 has 15 residues. Germline lookup yields CDR1 SGHNT and CDR2 YYREEE (reference sequence). In DNA, the CDR3 is TGTGCCAGCAGCTTGCCTCTTAGGGGGGCCGGGGAGCTGTTTTTT. Its translation is CASSLPLRGAGELFF.

This clonotype was observed many times. The V gene is TRBV24-1, the J gene TRBJ2-5, with D tentatively TRBD1 or TRBD2 (5 bases each). The CDR3 sequence is 14 residues long. The germline CDR1 and CDR2 sequences are KGHDR and SFDVKD. V lost 4 bases, J lost 5 bases, and 13 bases lay in between. This CDR3 is CATSDRGSWETQYF. The CDR3 region has the DNA TGTGCCACCAGTGACCGGGGCTCCTGGGAGACCCAGTACTTC.

In its sample, this clonotype was seen many times. The chain links TRBV20-1 to TRBJ1-1; TRBD1 might be the D (6 bases). Trimming shortened V by 4 bases and J by 0 bases, and 15 bases separated the two germline ends. The length of the CDR3 is 15 residues. Germline V gene data show CDR1 as DFQATT and CDR2 as SNEGSKA (reference sequence). This chain's CDR3 is CSATSQDRLNTEAFF. The CDR3 DNA follows: TGCAGTGCTACTAGTCAGGACAGATTGAACACTGAAGCTTTCTTT.

This clonotype was seen ten or more times. The rearrangement links TRBV12-3 or TRBV12-4 to TRBJ2-5; D gene uncertain. Trimming removed 1 base at V and 0 bases at J, with 9 bases between. The CDR3 totals 15 residues. In DNA, the CDR3 is TGTGCCAGCAGTTTAGAGCCCCTGAACCAAGAGACCCAGTACTTC. It codes for CASSLEPLNQETQYF.

This clonotype was seen at least ten times. V is TRBV19 and J is TRBJ2-1, with TRBD1 matching 10 bases. The V gene end was trimmed by 6 bases and the J gene end by 9 bases; junction bases not matched to a gene: 11. The CDR3 runs to 15 residues. Germline assignment: CDR1 LNHDA and CDR2 SQIVND (reference sequence). The DNA of the CDR3 is TGTGCCAGTAGATCCAATCGACAGGGGGCGGCTGAGCAGTTCTTC. Translation gives CASRSNRQGAAEQFF. Drawing the rest from reference TRBV19 and TRBJ2-1, the complete variable domain is DGGITQSPKYLFRKEGQNVTLSCEQNLNHDAMYWYRQDPGQGLRLIYYSQIVNDFQKGDIAEGYSVSREKKESFPLTVTSAQKNPTAFYLCASRSNRQGAAEQFFGPGTRLTVL.

Points on this clonotype: A read error may produce the germline difference seen at one junction end. The V and J genes are TRBV30 and TRBJ1-5; possible D gene TRBD1, 6 bases. This CDR3 is built from 18 residues. Germline lookup yields CDR1 GTSNPN and CDR2 SVGIG (reference sequence). CDR3 bases: TGTGCCTGGAGCGTAGGGGGAATTCGGCGGGTCGGCAATCAGCCCCAGAATTTT. Its translation: CAWSVGGIRRVGNQPQNF. The variable domain in full, completed from reference TRBV30 and TRBJ1-5, reads SQTIHQWPATLVQPVGSPLSLECTVEGTSNPNLYWYRQAAGRGLQLLFYSVGIGQISSEVPQNLSASRPQDRQFILSSKKLLLSDSGFYLCAWSVGGIRRVGNQPQNFGDGTRLSIL.

The sample holds many counts of this clonotype. This chain uses TRBV29-1 with TRBJ2-2, with TRBD2 as a possible D gene (6 bases). CDR1 SQVTM and CDR2 ANQGSEA come from the germline V gene. Trimming removed 4 bases at V and 2 bases at J, with 8 bases between. The CDR3 runs to 13 residues. In DNA, the CDR3 is TGCAGCGTTGTAGGGACTAACACCGGGGAGCTGTTTTTT. It specifies CSVVGTNTGELFF.

The sample holds many counts of this clonotype. J is TRBJ2-7 and V is TRBV10-3, with 7 nucleotides matching TRBD2. The CDR3 covers 15 residues. V dropped 6 bases and J dropped 3; count of bases not matched to a gene: 11. Germline V gives CDR1 ENHRY, CDR2 SYGVKD. DNA for the CDR3: TGTGCCATCAGGTCCGGGGGAGGGGAACTCTACGAGCAGTACTTC. It yields the protein CAIRSGGGELYEQYF.

This clonotype occurred many times. The chain couples TRBV5-1 to TRBJ2-2; the match to TRBD1 covers 10 bases. The CDR3 extends over 15 amino acids. V shed 0 bases and J 7 bases; nucleotides not matched to a gene: 3. CDR1 is SGHRS and CDR2 is YFSETQ in the germline V gene. The CDR3: CASSLDGQGVGELFF. The CDR3 DNA sequence: TGCGCCAGCAGCTTGGATGGACAGGGGGTCGGGGAGCTGTTTTTT.

This clonotype was picked up many times. The J gene is TRBJ1-2, the V gene TRBV12-3 or TRBV12-4; D gene ambiguous. V lost 3 bases, J lost 7 bases, and 15 bases lay in between. The CDR3 spans 14 residues. The CDR3 DNA reads as TGTGCCAGCAGTTTTATTCCCCTGGAGCCTGGCTACACCTTC. As protein: CASSFIPLEPGYTF.

This clonotype was recorded at least ten times. The V call is TRBV28, the J call TRBJ1-1; no clear D gene. Trimming left V 5 bases short and J 6 bases short, with 13 bases between. Germline CDR1 MDHEN, CDR2 SYDVKM. The CDR3 sequence is 13 residues long. This CDR3 reads CASSPLNRPEAFF. The CDR3 bases are TGTGCCAGCAGTCCCCTCAATCGTCCTGAAGCTTTCTTT.

Ten or more counts support this clonotype. The rearrangement uses TRBV29-1 and TRBJ2-1; the match to TRBD2 covers 10 bases. Germline CDR1 reads SQVTM; CDR2 reads ANQGSEA. This CDR3 has 14 residues. J was trimmed by 8 bases and V by 7 bases; bases with no gene match: 11. The CDR3 sequence: CSEIEREGLDEQFF. DNA of the CDR3: TGCAGCGAGATTGAGCGGGAGGGCCTTGATGAGCAGTTCTTC.

This clonotype was recorded at least ten times. The V and J genes are TRBV6-6 and TRBJ2-5, with D tentatively TRBD2 (5 bases). Germline V lookup: CDR1 MNHNY, CDR2 SVGAGI (reference sequence). The ends were cut back, 6 bases at V and 0 bases at J, with 14 bases in the middle. The CDR3 sequence is 15 residues long. CDR3 sequence: CASSPVGGYQETQYF. CDR3 bases: TGTGCCAGCAGCCCTGTGGGCGGGTACCAAGAGACCCAGTACTTC.

This clonotype was counted at least ten times. This chain links TRBV19 with TRBJ2-2; 8 bases map to TRBD1. Losses at the gene ends were 5 bases for V and 4 bases for J; bases not matched to a gene: 12. This CDR3 has 17 residues. The germline V gene encodes CDR1 LNHDA and CDR2 SQIVND (reference sequence). CDR3 residues: CASSPPTTGVGTGELFF. The DNA of the CDR3 is TGTGCCAGTAGTCCACCAACGACAGGGGTAGGCACCGGGGAGCTGTTTTTT.

This clonotype was detected many times. The genes are TRBV12-3 or TRBV12-4 and TRBJ2-7; D is perhaps TRBD1 (5 bases). Trimming took off 1 base at V and 3 bases at J, with 7 bases between the two ends. The CDR3 covers 13 residues. The chain's CDR3 is CASSLGQYYEQYF. In nucleotides, the CDR3 is TGTGCCAGCAGTTTAGGACAGTACTACGAGCAGTACTTC.

The sample holds many counts of this clonotype. This chain uses TRBV3-1 with TRBJ2-7; D gene unclear. Per germline, CDR1 LGHDT and CDR2 YNNKEL (reference sequence). This CDR3 spans 13 amino acids. Trimming removed 4 bases at V and 0 bases at J, with 7 bases between. CDR3 protein: CASSLRTSYEQYF. The CDR3 DNA is TGTGCCAGCAGCCTCCGCACCTCCTACGAGCAGTACTTC.

This clonotype was counted many times. This rearrangement joins TRBV6-5 to TRBJ2-5; D possibly corresponds to TRBD1 (5 bases). CDR1 and CDR2 from the germline V gene are MNHEY and SVGAGI. This CDR3 has 16 amino acids. V was pared by 2 bases and J by 4 bases, with 17 bases between. The CDR3 coding sequence is TGTGCCAGCAGTTACGGATCCCCTGTCCAGGGAGAGACCCAGTACTTC. It is translated as CASSYGSPVQGETQYF.

This clonotype has a count of ten or more. The J gene is TRBJ2-2, the V gene TRBV9; D may be TRBD2 (6 bases). V was clipped by 3 bases and J by 2 bases, with 20 bases between them. This CDR3 spans 18 amino acids. In germline, CDR1 is SGDLS, CDR2 YYNGEE. The CDR3 DNA reads TGTGCCAGCAGCGGACGACGTGGCGGGGCCGATAACACCGGGGAGCTGTTTTTT. This translates into CASSGRRGGADNTGELFF.